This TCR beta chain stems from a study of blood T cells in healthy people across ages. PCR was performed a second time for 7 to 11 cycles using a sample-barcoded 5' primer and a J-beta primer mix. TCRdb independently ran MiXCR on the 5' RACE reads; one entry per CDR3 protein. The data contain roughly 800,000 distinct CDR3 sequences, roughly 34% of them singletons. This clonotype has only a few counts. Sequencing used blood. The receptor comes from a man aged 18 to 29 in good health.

CDR3 coding DNA: TGTGCCAGCAGCGTAGCGGCCGGGACTAGTTTGAATTCACCCCTCCACTTT. Encoded protein: CASSVAAGTSLNSPLHF. The chain employs TRBV9 and TRBJ1-6; possibly TRBD1 for D (5 bases). Germline CDR1 is SGDLS and CDR2 is YYNGEE. With 0 bases removed from V and 7 bases from J, the gap between germline ends came to 17 bases. This CDR3 has 17 residues.